The sequence of this T cell receptor (beta chain) was determined in a study of blood T cell repertoires in COVID-19. Overall study: Sites across the United States, Italy and Spain contributed samples from acute and convalescent COVID-19.

In the original workflow: How many nucleated cells were present was estimated from reference gene primer amplification. Clones were sequenced by immunoSEQ multiplex PCR, and TCRdb holds only the in-frame ones, with some missing. The V and J calls and clone size are taken from that table; D and trimming were inferred from the DNA. The table includes 200,000 or so clones, 70% to 90% detected once. CDR3 length: 15 residues. Trimming pared 1 base from V and 1 base from J, leaving 7 bases between. Germline V gene sequence: CDR1 LGHDT, CDR2 YNNKEL (reference sequence). The TCR comes from a man aged 55 to 70 with acute or convalescent COVID-19. Sequenced: peripheral blood. V usage is TRBV3-1 (or the pseudogene TRBV3-2) and J usage is TRBJ2-2, with D unclear. DNA for the CDR3: TGTGCCAGCAGCCAAGGATTCGGGAACACCGGGGAGCTGTTTTTT. Translating gives CASSQGFGNTGELFF.